This is a list of T cell receptor beta chains from one sample in a study of shared clonotypes between healthy human individuals. Clones were sequenced by immunoSEQ multiplex PCR, and TCRdb holds only the in-frame ones, with some missing. The sample has approximately 350,000 clones; roughly 70% are singletons. Material: memory CD4+ T cells sorted from blood. The receptors stem from a man between 25 and 39 years old in good health. Each CDR3 is given with its conserved first and last residue. The D gene is left open where the match is weak.

v_call,d_call,cdr3_aa
TRBV10-3,TRBD1,CAISGVLGQGREELFF
TRBV28,TRBD1,CASSQAGQSNYGYTF
TRBV27,TRBD1,CASSFGGLGQGQETQYF
TRBV7-2,-,CASRLIFNGDYEQYF
TRBV5-6,-,CASTPTPRYNEQFF
TRBV4-2,-,CASSQGTGTTGELFF
TRBV7-8,TRBD1,CASSLALGTGTYEQYF
TRBV5-3,-,CASSLPVSSEAFF
TRBV13,-,CASSLGRRDLHTEAFF
TRBV7-9,-,CASKHPNTGELFF
TRBV2,TRBD2,CASSPGTSGKTQYF
TRBV9,TRBD2,CASSVAPLAGGTGELFF
TRBV6-5,-,CASSPTGRLFEAFF
TRBV27,TRBD1,CASEADRAYEQYF
TRBV29-1,TRBD2,CSVLRQREGGDTQYF
TRBV6-6,TRBD1,CASHRQGLNQPQHF
TRBV19,-,CASSIGPVGANEKLFF
TRBV2,-,CASIPTPGETDTQYF
TRBV10-3,-,CAISGDLRGSPLHF
TRBV5-1,-,CASRRDRSEGYTF
TRBV6-5,TRBD2,CASTQGTSGNNEQFF
TRBV5-4,-,CASSLAGPRLGNEQFF
TRBV7-9,-,CASQGLQETQYF
TRBV9,-,CASTDPTNYGYTF
TRBV5-1,-,CASSLRSAGPETQYF
TRBV16,-,CASSPNRAGANVLTF
TRBV9,-,CASSPMPGWNIQYF
TRBV2,-,CASSSYQETQYF
TRBV7-2,-,CASSLGAQGYNEQFF
TRBV2,TRBD1,CASSIGTGVNQPQHF
TRBV5-4,TRBD1,CASSLTGSNEKLFF
TRBV19,-,CASSSHGWASQETQYF
TRBV7-2,TRBD1,CASSPRGQGVEQYF
TRBV15,-,CATSRDPGTYEQYF
TRBV7-6,-,CASSSGRSSGNTIYF
TRBV7-2,-,CASSLFGSRLDF
TRBV5-1,TRBD2,CASSLRTSGISTGELFF
TRBV28,-,CASSSWADNYGYTF
TRBV9,TRBD1,CASSVLGGSEQFF
TRBV4-2,-,CASSPTLIVTDTQYF
TRBV15,-,CATSTETGGYTF
TRBV27,TRBD2,CASSRRLAELVNNEQFF
TRBV30,-,CACGVPSADTQYF
TRBV7-2,-,CASSFDRTGYF
TRBV5-1,-,CASSLRGDVEAFF
TRBV20-1,-,CSASPLETQYF
TRBV29-1,-,CSMTANGELFF
TRBV11-3,-,CASSLYRGGYEQFF
TRBV28,-,CASNTGIFAGATDTQYF
TRBV18,TRBD1,CASSPQGASGANVLTF
TRBV19,TRBD2,CASGRGTETQYF
TRBV7-6,TRBD2,CASSLIAGGREQYF
TRBV5-6,TRBD1,CASRQGGNYGYTF
TRBV30,-,CAWNQLHEQYF
TRBV5-6,-,CASSSPAGLVTQYF